Here is one T cell receptor (beta chain) with its context. Its antigen remains unknown. All donors were healthy, and all were Caucasian. The data were taken from a study of identical twins. Broader study findings: For cord blood, abundant beta clonotypes had fewer insertions, unlike memory repertoires, which showed none. Not following the same donors, the study drew its conclusions from cross-sectional statistical analysis. Surplus twin overlap in beta out-of-frame sequences was less pronounced.

TCRdb fed the 5' RACE reads into MiXCR, producing one record per CDR3 protein. The data contain 1.5 million to 2 million distinct CDR3 sequences, about 31% of them singletons. This CDR3 contains 16 residues. Germline loops: CDR1 MNHNS, CDR2 SASEGT. The ends were cut back, 0 bases at V and 7 bases at J, with 18 bases in the middle. This clonotype originated in a newborn girl in good health. The V gene is TRBV6-1, the J gene TRBJ1-1, with D tentatively TRBD1 (6 bases). The sequenced material came from cord blood. CDR3 amino acids: CASSEAHWRQTGEAFF. The CDR3, as DNA: TGTGCCAGCAGTGAAGCGCATTGGCGCCAGACAGGTGAAGCTTTCTTT.